This is a list of T cell receptor beta chains from one sample in a study of cytomegalovirus exposure and HLA in healthy donors. Only in-frame clones appear in the TCRdb table, and some are missing; sequencing was by immunoSEQ multiplex PCR. The repertoire holds about 160,000 clones, with approximately 86% as singletons. The sequenced material came from PBMCs. These receptors all stem from a young woman in good health and CMV-seronegative. Each CDR3 is given with its conserved first and last residue. Each record gives: CDR3 length, J gene, clone size, V gene, D gene, CDR3 protein, CDR3 DNA. A D gene is named only where the DNA matches it firmly. Clone size is stated in some rows and not others, as once, few, many or a class when expanded.

cdr3_length: 13; j_call: TRBJ2-3; clone_size: -; v_call: TRBV28; d_call: -; cdr3_aa: CASSAPSTDTQYF; cdr3_nt: TGTGCCAGCAGTGCGCCTAGCACAGATACGCAGTATTTT
cdr3_length: 14; j_call: TRBJ2-1; clone_size: -; v_call: TRBV7-9; d_call: TRBD2; cdr3_aa: CASSPSGNYNEQFF; cdr3_nt: TGTGCCAGCAGCCCTAGCGGAAACTACAATGAGCAGTTCTTC
cdr3_length: 14; j_call: TRBJ2-3; clone_size: -; v_call: TRBV10-3; d_call: TRBD2; cdr3_aa: CATGLAGRTDTQYF; cdr3_nt: TGTGCCACTGGACTAGCGGGACGCACAGATACGCAGTATTTT
cdr3_length: 13; j_call: TRBJ1-2; clone_size: -; v_call: TRBV25-1; d_call: -; cdr3_aa: CASSEWRAMGYTF; cdr3_nt: TGTGCCAGCAGTGAATGGAGGGCGATGGGCTACACCTTC
cdr3_length: 15; j_call: TRBJ2-3; clone_size: few; v_call: TRBV6-5; d_call: TRBD2; cdr3_aa: CASSLQAGNTDTQYF; cdr3_nt: TGTGCCAGCAGTCTTCAAGCGGGAAACACAGATACGCAGTATTTT
cdr3_length: 12; j_call: TRBJ1-2; clone_size: -; v_call: TRBV30; d_call: -; cdr3_aa: CAWSRRQFGYTF; cdr3_nt: TGTGCCTGGAGTAGACGACAGTTTGGCTACACCTTC
cdr3_length: 17; j_call: TRBJ2-5; clone_size: -; v_call: TRBV27; d_call: TRBD2; cdr3_aa: CASSLAGGAGPQETQYF; cdr3_nt: TGTGCCAGCAGTTTGGCTGGCGGAGCGGGGCCTCAAGAGACCCAGTACTTC
cdr3_length: 14; j_call: TRBJ2-3; clone_size: -; v_call: TRBV7-2; d_call: -; cdr3_aa: CASSLEAGPDTQYF; cdr3_nt: TGTGCCAGCAGCTTAGAGGCGGGGCCAGATACGCAGTATTTT
cdr3_length: 13; j_call: TRBJ2-7; clone_size: -; v_call: TRBV19; d_call: TRBD1; cdr3_aa: CATQGDSFGEQYF; cdr3_nt: TGTGCCACCCAGGGGGACAGTTTCGGCGAGCAGTACTTC
cdr3_length: 13; j_call: TRBJ1-1; clone_size: -; v_call: TRBV27; d_call: -; cdr3_aa: CASRGGGGTEAFF; cdr3_nt: TGTGCCAGTAGAGGTGGGGGAGGTACTGAAGCTTTCTTT
cdr3_length: 14; j_call: TRBJ2-3; clone_size: -; v_call: TRBV7-9; d_call: -; cdr3_aa: CASSLKGSTDTQYF; cdr3_nt: TGTGCCAGCAGCTTAAAGGGGAGCACAGATACGCAGTATTTT
cdr3_length: 12; j_call: TRBJ1-1; clone_size: few; v_call: TRBV10-3; d_call: -; cdr3_aa: CAIAAGITEAFF; cdr3_nt: TGTGCCATCGCGGCAGGGATCACTGAAGCTTTCTTT
cdr3_length: 15; j_call: TRBJ2-6; clone_size: -; v_call: TRBV6-4; d_call: -; cdr3_aa: CASSDGNSGANVLTF; cdr3_nt: TGTGCCAGCAGTGACGGCAACTCTGGGGCCAACGTCCTGACTTTC
cdr3_length: 16; j_call: TRBJ2-7; clone_size: -; v_call: TRBV7-2; d_call: TRBD2; cdr3_aa: CASSGGVAGREYEQYF; cdr3_nt: TGTGCCAGCAGCGGGGGAGTAGCGGGGAGGGAGTACGAGCAGTACTTC
cdr3_length: 12; j_call: TRBJ1-2; clone_size: -; v_call: TRBV6-6; d_call: TRBD1; cdr3_aa: CASTGQTYGYTF; cdr3_nt: TGTGCCAGTACGGGACAGACCTATGGCTACACCTTC
cdr3_length: 15; j_call: TRBJ2-7; clone_size: -; v_call: TRBV28; d_call: TRBD1; cdr3_aa: CASKTPTGQGDEQYF; cdr3_nt: TGTGCCAGCAAAACCCCCACGGGACAGGGGGACGAGCAGTACTTC
cdr3_length: 17; j_call: TRBJ2-1; clone_size: -; v_call: TRBV10-3; d_call: TRBD2; cdr3_aa: CAISGLAGEASYNEQFF; cdr3_nt: TGTGCCATCAGCGGACTAGCGGGAGAGGCCTCCTACAATGAGCAGTTCTTC
cdr3_length: 16; j_call: TRBJ2-7; clone_size: -; v_call: TRBV10-1; d_call: -; cdr3_aa: CASSEGDDLGPYEQYF; cdr3_nt: TGCGCCAGCAGTGAGGGTGATGACCTGGGGCCCTACGAGCAGTACTTC
cdr3_length: 16; j_call: TRBJ1-1; clone_size: -; v_call: TRBV11-3; d_call: -; cdr3_aa: CASSLSGGGANTEAFF; cdr3_nt: TGTGCCAGCAGCCTCTCGGGAGGAGGGGCAAACACTGAAGCTTTCTTT
cdr3_length: 18; j_call: TRBJ1-1; clone_size: -; v_call: TRBV27; d_call: -; cdr3_aa: CASSSQGPGYLSNTEAFF; cdr3_nt: TGTGCCAGCAGTTCACAAGGCCCGGGGTACCTTTCGAACACTGAAGCTTTCTTT
cdr3_length: 15; j_call: TRBJ1-1; clone_size: -; v_call: TRBV28; d_call: -; cdr3_aa: CASSRGAGEDTEAFF; cdr3_nt: TGTGCCAGCTCACGGGGGGCAGGGGAGGACACTGAAGCTTTCTTT
cdr3_length: 15; j_call: TRBJ1-1; clone_size: -; v_call: TRBV18; d_call: TRBD1; cdr3_aa: CASSLRTGEATEAFF; cdr3_nt: TGTGCCAGCTCACTTAGGACAGGGGAGGCCACTGAAGCTTTCTTT
cdr3_length: 14; j_call: TRBJ1-4; clone_size: -; v_call: TRBV5-4; d_call: TRBD1; cdr3_aa: CASSDGQVGEKLFF; cdr3_nt: TGTGCCAGCAGCGATGGACAGGTCGGTGAAAAACTGTTTTTT
cdr3_length: 12; j_call: TRBJ2-7; clone_size: -; v_call: TRBV15; d_call: TRBD2; cdr3_aa: CATSAGRDEQYF; cdr3_nt: TGTGCCACCAGCGCGGGGAGGGACGAGCAGTACTTC
cdr3_length: 15; j_call: TRBJ2-1; clone_size: -; v_call: TRBV5-1; d_call: TRBD2; cdr3_aa: CASSFLAGTYNEQFF; cdr3_nt: TGCGCCAGCAGCTTTCTAGCGGGAACCTACAATGAGCAGTTCTTC
cdr3_length: 15; j_call: TRBJ2-7; clone_size: -; v_call: TRBV6-5; d_call: TRBD1; cdr3_aa: CASSYFEGAQVERYF; cdr3_nt: TGTGCCAGCAGTTACTTTGAGGGGGCGCAGGTCGAGCGGTACTTC
cdr3_length: 11; j_call: TRBJ2-1; clone_size: -; v_call: TRBV19; d_call: TRBD1; cdr3_aa: CASLRGNEQLF; cdr3_nt: TGTGCCTCTCTCAGGGGGAATGAGCAGCTCTTC
cdr3_length: 14; j_call: TRBJ2-1; clone_size: -; v_call: TRBV30; d_call: TRBD2; cdr3_aa: CAWSRTSGNNEQFF; cdr3_nt: TGTGCCTGGAGCCGGACTAGCGGGAACAATGAGCAGTTCTTC
cdr3_length: 12; j_call: TRBJ2-4; clone_size: -; v_call: TRBV6-5; d_call: -; cdr3_aa: CATGSGDGIQYF; cdr3_nt: TGTGCCACCGGATCAGGGGATGGGATTCAGTACTTC
cdr3_length: 14; j_call: TRBJ2-5; clone_size: -; v_call: TRBV7-2; d_call: TRBD2; cdr3_aa: CASSPSGALETQYF; cdr3_nt: TGTGCCAGCAGTCCTAGCGGGGCCTTAGAGACCCAGTACTTC
cdr3_length: 15; j_call: TRBJ2-3; clone_size: -; v_call: TRBV7-6; d_call: TRBD2; cdr3_aa: CASSSSGGEADTQYF; cdr3_nt: TGTGCCAGCAGCTCAAGCGGGGGGGAGGCAGATACGCAGTATTTT
cdr3_length: 13; j_call: TRBJ2-5; clone_size: -; v_call: TRBV9; d_call: TRBD2; cdr3_aa: CASSNGLEETQYF; cdr3_nt: TGTGCCAGCAGCAATGGACTAGAGGAGACCCAGTACTTC
cdr3_length: 12; j_call: TRBJ2-3; clone_size: -; v_call: TRBV14; d_call: -; cdr3_aa: CASSQASAAQYF; cdr3_nt: TGTGCCAGCAGCCAGGCGTCCGCGGCGCAGTATTTT
cdr3_length: 13; j_call: TRBJ2-5; clone_size: -; v_call: TRBV19; d_call: -; cdr3_aa: CASSYRGGETQYF; cdr3_nt: TGTGCCAGTAGCTACAGGGGGGGAGAGACCCAGTACTTC
cdr3_length: 15; j_call: TRBJ2-1; clone_size: -; v_call: TRBV30; d_call: TRBD1; cdr3_aa: CAAKKGQGAYNEQFF; cdr3_nt: TGTGCCGCCAAAAAGGGGCAGGGGGCCTACAATGAGCAGTTCTTC
cdr3_length: 14; j_call: TRBJ2-7; clone_size: once; v_call: TRBV5-1; d_call: -; cdr3_aa: CASSEGGAYNEQYF; cdr3_nt: TGCGCCAGCAGCGAAGGGGGGGCGTACAACGAGCAGTACTTC
cdr3_length: 15; j_call: TRBJ1-3; clone_size: once; v_call: TRBV23-1; d_call: -; cdr3_aa: CASSHPQGPGNTIYF; cdr3_nt: TGCGCCAGCAGTCACCCGCAGGGCCCTGGAAACACCATATATTTT
cdr3_length: 12; j_call: TRBJ1-2; clone_size: -; v_call: TRBV28; d_call: -; cdr3_aa: CASSLQYYGYTF; cdr3_nt: TGTGCCAGCAGTTTACAGTACTATGGCTACACCTTC
cdr3_length: 17; j_call: TRBJ1-6; clone_size: -; v_call: TRBV5-1; d_call: -; cdr3_aa: CASLDPNYRYSNSPLHF; cdr3_nt: TGCGCCAGCCTCGACCCAAACTACCGTTATTCGAATTCACCCCTCCACTTT
cdr3_length: 16; j_call: TRBJ1-2; clone_size: -; v_call: TRBV4-1; d_call: -; cdr3_aa: CASSPTLGEPNYGYTF; cdr3_nt: TGCGCCAGCAGCCCGACATTGGGCGAACCTAACTATGGCTACACCTTC